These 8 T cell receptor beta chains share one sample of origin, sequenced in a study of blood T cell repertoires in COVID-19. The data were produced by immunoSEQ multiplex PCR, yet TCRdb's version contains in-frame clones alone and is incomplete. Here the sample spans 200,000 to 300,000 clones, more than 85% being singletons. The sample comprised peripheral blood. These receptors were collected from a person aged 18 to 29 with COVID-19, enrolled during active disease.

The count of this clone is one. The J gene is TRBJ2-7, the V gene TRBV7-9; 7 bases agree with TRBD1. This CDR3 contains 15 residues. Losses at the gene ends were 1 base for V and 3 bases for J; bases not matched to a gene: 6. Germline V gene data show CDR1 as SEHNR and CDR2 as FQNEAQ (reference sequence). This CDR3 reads CASSLVGQGDYEQYF. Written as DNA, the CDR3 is TGTGCCAGCAGCTTAGTGGGGCAGGGGGACTACGAGCAGTACTTC.

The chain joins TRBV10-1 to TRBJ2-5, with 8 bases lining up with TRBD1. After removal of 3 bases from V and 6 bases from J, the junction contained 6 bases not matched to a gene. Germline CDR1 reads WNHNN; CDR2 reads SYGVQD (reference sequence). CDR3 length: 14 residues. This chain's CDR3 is CASSDFRQGQTQYF. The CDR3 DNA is TGCGCCAGCAGTGATTTCAGACAGGGGCAGACCCAGTACTTC.

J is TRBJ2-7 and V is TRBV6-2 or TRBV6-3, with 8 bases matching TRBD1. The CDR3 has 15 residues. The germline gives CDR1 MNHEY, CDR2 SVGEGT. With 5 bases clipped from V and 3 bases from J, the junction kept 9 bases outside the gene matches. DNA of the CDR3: TGTGCCAGCAGTCCCGATGGCAGGGGGCTCTACGAGCAGTACTTC. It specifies CASSPDGRGLYEQYF.

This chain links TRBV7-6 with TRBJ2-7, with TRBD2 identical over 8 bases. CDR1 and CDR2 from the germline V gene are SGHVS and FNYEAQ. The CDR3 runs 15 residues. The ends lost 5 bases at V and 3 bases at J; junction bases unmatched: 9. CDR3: CASSPGLASLYEQYF. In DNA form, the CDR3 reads TGTGCCAGCAGCCCTGGACTAGCCAGCCTCTACGAGCAGTACTTC.

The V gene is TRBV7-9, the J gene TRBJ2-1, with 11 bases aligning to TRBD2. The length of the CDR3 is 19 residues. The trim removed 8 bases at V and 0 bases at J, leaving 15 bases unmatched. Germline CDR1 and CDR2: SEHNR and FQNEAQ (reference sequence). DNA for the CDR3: TGTGCCAGCCTCCCGCCAACTAGCGGGAGACCCAGCTCCTACAATGAGCAGTTCTTC. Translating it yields CASLPPTSGRPSSYNEQFF. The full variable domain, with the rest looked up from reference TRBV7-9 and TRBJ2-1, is DTGVSQNPRHKITKRGQNVTFRCDPISEHNRLYWYRQTLGQGPEFLTYFQNEAQLEKSRLLSDRFSAERPKGSFSTLEIQRTEQGDSAMYLCASLPPTSGRPSSYNEQFFGPGTRLTVL.

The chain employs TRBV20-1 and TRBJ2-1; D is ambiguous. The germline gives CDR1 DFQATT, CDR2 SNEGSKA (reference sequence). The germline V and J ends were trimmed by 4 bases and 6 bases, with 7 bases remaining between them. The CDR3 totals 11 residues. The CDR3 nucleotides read TGCAGTGCTATCAATCCCAATGAGCAGTTCTTC. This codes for CSAINPNEQFF.

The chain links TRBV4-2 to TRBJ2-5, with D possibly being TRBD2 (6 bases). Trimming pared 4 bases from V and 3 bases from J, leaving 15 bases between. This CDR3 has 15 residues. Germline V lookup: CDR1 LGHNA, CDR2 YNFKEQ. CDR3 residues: CASSRRESREETQYF. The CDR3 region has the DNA TGTGCCAGCAGCCGCCGGGAGTCCCGGGAAGAGACCCAGTACTTC.

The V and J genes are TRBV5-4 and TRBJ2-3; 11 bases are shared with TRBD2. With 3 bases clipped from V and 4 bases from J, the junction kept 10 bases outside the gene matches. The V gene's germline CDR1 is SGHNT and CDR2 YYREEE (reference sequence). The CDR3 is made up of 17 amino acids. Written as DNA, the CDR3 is TGTGCCAGCAGCTCGAAAGCCGGGACTAGCGGCGCAGATACGCAGTATTTT. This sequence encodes CASSSKAGTSGADTQYF.